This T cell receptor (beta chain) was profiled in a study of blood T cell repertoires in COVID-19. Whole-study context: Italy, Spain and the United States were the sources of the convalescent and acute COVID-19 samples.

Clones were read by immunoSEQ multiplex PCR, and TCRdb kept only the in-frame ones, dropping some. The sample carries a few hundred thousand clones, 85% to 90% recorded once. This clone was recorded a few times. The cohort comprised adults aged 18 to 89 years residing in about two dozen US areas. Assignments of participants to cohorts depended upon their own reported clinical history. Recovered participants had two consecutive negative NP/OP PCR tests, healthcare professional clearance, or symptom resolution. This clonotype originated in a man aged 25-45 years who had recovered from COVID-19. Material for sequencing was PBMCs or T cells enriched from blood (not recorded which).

CDR3 loop: CASSPDTAAGYTF. The CDR3 DNA sequence: TGTGCCAGCAGTCCGGACACGGCAGCGGGCTACACCTTC. The rearrangement links TRBV28 to TRBJ1-2; the D gene is possibly TRBD1 (5 bases). Germline-derived CDR1 and CDR2 are MDHEN and SYDVKM. V lost 5 bases to trimming and J lost 8 bases, with 15 bases between them. CDR3 length: 13 residues.